The 28 T cell receptor beta chains reported below all come from one sample, sequenced in a study of T cells in women clearing cervical HPV infection. This table comes from immunoSEQ multiplex PCR, and its TCRdb copy is limited to in-frame clones, with some not included. The sample table sets out over 30,000 clones. The sequencing input was blood buffy coat. The receptors stem from a woman aged 18 to 69 with a cervical HPV16 infection that either progressed to CIN3+ or cleared (not recorded which).

The sequenced CDR3 bases are TGCGCCAGCAGCTTAGGTACGACAGGGGGAAACTATGGT. Encoded protein: CASSLGTTGGNYG. The CDR3, in full, reads CASSLGTTGGNYGQYF. The chain couples TRBV5-1 to TRBJ2-4; 9 bases line up with TRBD1. The read finishes 3 residues shy of the CDR3 end, and the germline J gene is used to complete it. Germline values: CDR1 SGHRS, CDR2 YFSETQ. This CDR3 spans 16 amino acids.

A word on this clone: The read is 3 residues too short to cover the CDR3 end, so that end is filled in from the germline J gene. The rearrangement links TRBV7-8 to TRBJ2-1; TRBD2 agrees at 7 bases. Trimming removed 3 bases from V and 7 bases from J; junction bases left unmatched: 12. This CDR3 region has 16 residues. Germline lookup yields CDR1 SGHVS and CDR2 FQNEAQ. The part of the CDR3 DNA that was read is TGTGCCAGCAGCTTTCCGACTAGCTGGATGGGGAATGAG. This translates into CASSFPTSWMGNE. The full CDR3 protein is CASSFPTSWMGNEQFF. Combining the CDR3 with reference TRBV7-8 and TRBJ2-1 gives the whole variable domain GAGVSQSPRYKVAKRGQDVALRCDPISGHVSLFWYQQALGQGPEFLTYFQNEAQLDKSGLPSDRFFAERPEGSVSTLKIQRTQQEDSAVYLCASSFPTSWMGNEQFFGPGTRLTVL.

With respect to this clone: Sequencing ends 3 residues short of the CDR3 end; the germline J gene provides the rest. The chain has TRBV4-1 and TRBJ2-7; D not certain. The CDR3 is made up of 14 amino acids. Deletions cut 0 bases from V and 5 bases from J, with 11 bases between. In germline, CDR1 is MGHRA, CDR2 YSYEKL. CDR3 amino acids: CASSQEPSRHEQYF. Incomplete CDR3 DNA: TGCGCCAGCAGCCAAGAACCCAGTCGCCACGAG.

As for this clone: Read coverage stops 3 residues before the CDR3 terminus; the germline J gene supplies the remainder. V usage is TRBV7-9 and J usage is TRBJ2-7, with D perhaps matching TRBD1 (6 bases). Trimming took 5 bases from V and 0 from J, leaving 11 bases between them. CDR1 and CDR2 (germline): SEHNR, FQNEAQ (reference sequence). The CDR3 runs to 14 residues. CDR3: CASSPRDNSYEQYF. The covered CDR3 bases are TGTGCCAGCAGCCCCCGGGACAACTCCTACGAG.

As to this clone: The sequence runs out 3 residues before the end of the CDR3; the remainder is reconstructed from the germline J gene. This chain connects TRBV29-1 to TRBJ2-3; 9 bases are shared with TRBD2. This CDR3 is built from 13 residues. CDR1 and CDR2 from the germline V gene are SQVTM and ANQGSEA. V gave up 4 bases and J gave up 4 bases; unmatched junction bases: 3. CDR3 residues: CSVGQRGADTQYF. The covered CDR3 bases are TGCAGCGTTGGACAGCGGGGGGCAGATACG.

By frequency, this clone is medium-sized. The DNA ends 3 residues before the CDR3 does, and the rest of the CDR3 is filled in from the germline J gene. The gene calls are TRBV5-4 and TRBJ2-5, with 14 bases that match TRBD2. J gave up 5 bases and V 7 bases, and 10 bases lay outside the gene matches. Germline V gives CDR1 SGHNT, CDR2 YYREEE (reference sequence). The CDR3 length is 16 residues. CDR3: CASFPGTSGGGETQYF. CDR3 DNA (partial): TGTGCCAGCTTCCCCGGGACTAGCGGGGGAGGGGAGACC.

CDR3 bases read: TGTGCCAGCAGCTTCTCGGACAGGGGACCCTACGAC. Its protein product is CASSFSDRGPYD. The full CDR3 sequence reads CASSFSDRGPYDYTF. The chain recombines TRBV7-6 with TRBJ1-2, with 9 bases matching TRBD1. The read falls 3 residues short of the CDR3 end, and the missing part is taken from the germline J gene. The CDR3 runs to 15 residues. Per the germline V gene, CDR1 is SGHVS and CDR2 is FNYEAQ.

Worth noting for this clone: The read finishes 3 residues shy of the CDR3 end, and the germline J gene is used to complete it. This rearrangement joins TRBV4-1 to TRBJ1-2; 11 bases are shared with TRBD1. CDR1 is MGHRA and CDR2 is YSYEKL in the germline V gene. This CDR3 region has 15 residues. CDR3 sequence: CASSQVPGQGGGYTF. The CDR3 bases that were read are TGCGCCAGCAGCCAAGTTCCGGGACAGGGGGGCGGC.

Points on this clone: The observed sequence ends 3 residues before the CDR3 terminus, with the missing tail filled in from the germline J gene. The chain employs TRBV6-2 or TRBV6-3 and TRBJ2-1; D unresolved. V was trimmed by 4 bases and J by 5 bases, leaving 12 bases between them. The CDR3 is made up of 14 amino acids. Germline V gives CDR1 MNHEY, CDR2 SVGEGT. The sequenced part of the CDR3 DNA is TGTGCCAGCAGTTTCTCCCACATAAACAATGAG. Translating gives CASSFSHINNE. The CDR3 in its entirety is CASSFSHINNEQFF.

On this clone: Sequencing ends 3 residues short of the CDR3 end; the germline J gene provides the rest. The genes are TRBV7-6 and TRBJ2-3, with TRBD2 matching over 7 bases. This CDR3 spans 13 amino acids. Germline CDR1 SGHVS, CDR2 FNYEAQ. The sequenced CDR3 bases are TGTGCCAGCAGCCCCGGGGGGAAACAGCCG. This gives the protein CASSPGGKQP. The whole CDR3 sequence is CASSPGGKQPQYF.

For this clone: The CDR3 end lies 3 residues beyond the end of the read and is filled in from the germline J gene. V gene TRBV7-2 combines with J gene TRBJ2-4; 7 nucleotides line up with TRBD1. This CDR3 is built from 13 residues. Per germline, CDR1 SGHTA and CDR2 FQGNSA. The chain's CDR3 is CASSSDRNYGQYF. The DNA read from the CDR3 is TGTGCCAGCAGCTCGGACAGGAACTATGGT.

In regard to this clone: The CDR3 end lies 3 residues beyond the end of the read and is filled in from the germline J gene. This rearrangement joins TRBV7-2 to TRBJ1-5; D gene ambiguous. CDR1 is SGHTA and CDR2 is FQGNSA in the germline V gene. Trimming removed 4 bases from V and 0 bases from J, with 7 bases in between. The CDR3 is 14 amino acids. CDR3 sequence reads: CASSSYISNQPQHF. The CDR3 bases that were read are TGTGCCAGCAGCTCCTATATTAGCAATCAGCCC.

About this clone itself: From the germline J gene comes the end of the CDR3, since the read stops 3 residues before it. The chain carries TRBV28 and TRBJ1-1, with a weak D call TRBD1 (5 bases). This CDR3 spans 12 amino acids. Germline CDR1 MDHEN, CDR2 SYDVKM. The covered CDR3 bases are TGTGCCAGCAGTTTAGACAGTCGAGAA. As protein: CASSLDSRE. The complete CDR3 sequence is CASSLDSREAFF.

Regarding this clone: The read comes to an end 3 residues before the CDR3 does, leaving the germline J gene to fill in the end. The rearrangement links TRBV19 to TRBJ2-1, with a tentative D call TRBD2 (6 bases). Germline assignment: CDR1 LNHDA and CDR2 SQIVND (reference sequence). This CDR3 spans 15 amino acids. Between the trimmed V and J ends, which lost 2 bases and 6 bases, there was a span of 14 bases. The DNA read from the CDR3 is TGTGCCAGTAGTATATCGGGGGTGCCACGCAATGAG. This encodes CASSISGVPRNE. The full-length CDR3 reads as CASSISGVPRNEQFF. The whole variable domain, remainder taken from reference TRBV19 and TRBJ2-1, is DGGITQSPKYLFRKEGQNVTLSCEQNLNHDAMYWYRQDPGQGLRLIYYSQIVNDFQKGDIAEGYSVSREKKESFPLTVTSAQKNPTAFYLCASSISGVPRNEQFFGPGTRLTVL.

With regard to this clone: The CDR3 end is not reached by the read, which stops 3 residues before it; the germline J gene fills it in. The V gene is TRBV7-3, the J gene TRBJ2-1; 7 bases are shared with TRBD1. Per germline, CDR1 SGHTA and CDR2 FQGTGA. The CDR3 contains 18 residues. V gave up 1 base and J gave up 2 bases; unmatched junction bases: 11. The covered CDR3 bases are TGTGCCAGCAGCTTAAGGCCCCGGGACAGCTATACCTACAATGAG. Residues: CASSLRPRDSYTYNE. From start to end, the CDR3 is CASSLRPRDSYTYNEQFF.

Concerning this clone itself: Sequencing ends 3 residues short of the CDR3 end; the germline J gene provides the rest. The chain is built from TRBV5-1 and TRBJ1-6; 11 bases align to TRBD1. Germline V gene data show CDR1 as SGHRS and CDR2 as YFSETQ. The length of the CDR3 is 16 residues. The V segment lost 0 bases and the J segment 10 bases; nucleotides outside the gene matches: 6. The CDR3 bases that were read are TGCGCCAGCAGCTTGGCCGGGACAGGGGGTTTCTCACCC. Its translation is CASSLAGTGGFSP. The full CDR3 sequence reads CASSLAGTGGFSPLHF.

About this clone itself: The missing CDR3 end, 3 residues past where the read stops, is filled in from the germline J gene. The V call is TRBV12-3 or TRBV12-4, the J call TRBJ1-6; D remains unclear. The CDR3 has 14 amino acids. V was cut by 7 bases and J by 7 bases, with 14 bases left in between. The CDR3 region is CASTPGNGNSPLHF. Partial CDR3 DNA: TGTGCCAGCACCCCGGGGAATGGAAATTCACCC.

About this clone: With the read ending 3 residues before the CDR3 end, the germline J gene is used to fill in that end. V and J are TRBV7-9 and TRBJ2-2; tentatively, D is TRBD1 or TRBD2 (5 bases each). The germline V gene has CDR1 SEHNR and CDR2 FQNEAQ (reference sequence). The CDR3 loop spans 13 amino acids. V lost 3 bases to trimming and J lost 7 bases, with 9 bases between them. CDR3 sequence: CASSFEGNGELFF. CDR3 DNA (partial): TGTGCCAGCAGCTTCGAGGGGAACGGGGAG.

CDR3 loop: CSAREGDRRYNEQFF. The part of the CDR3 DNA that was read is TGCAGTGCTAGGGAGGGGGACAGGCGGTACAATGAG. The chain employs TRBV20-1 and TRBJ2-1; 8 nucleotides agree with TRBD1. Sequencing ends 3 residues short of the CDR3 end; the germline J gene provides the rest. The V gene end was trimmed by 3 bases and the J gene end by 4 bases; junction bases not matched to a gene: 8. The CDR3 covers 15 residues. Germline CDR1 and CDR2: DFQATT and SNEGSKA (reference sequence).

As to this clone: The sequence runs out 3 residues before the end of the CDR3; the remainder is reconstructed from the germline J gene. The chain carries TRBV4-1 and TRBJ1-5, with a possible D match to TRBD1 (6 bases). The germline gives CDR1 MGHRA, CDR2 YSYEKL. V was clipped by 4 bases and J by 6 bases, with 16 bases between them. The CDR3 runs 15 residues. The sequenced CDR3 bases are TGCGCCAGCAGCCGGACTCGACAGGAGGGTCAGCCC. This codes for CASSRTRQEGQP. The entire CDR3 protein reads CASSRTRQEGQPQHF.

Worth noting for this clone: Read coverage stops 3 residues before the CDR3 terminus; the germline J gene supplies the remainder. The chain has TRBV20-1 and TRBJ1-5; 12 bases fit TRBD1. This CDR3 spans 16 amino acids. V trimming: 5 bases; J trimming: 1 base; junction bases outside the gene matches: 6. Germline CDR1 is DFQATT and CDR2 is SNEGSKA (reference sequence). The CDR3 sequence: CSAPGTGGRSNQPQHF. The CDR3 DNA, read in part, is TGCAGTGCTCCCGGGACAGGGGGCCGCAGCAATCAGCCC.

Worth noting for this clone: The CDR3 is cut off 3 residues early in the read; its end comes from the germline J gene. This chain uses TRBV7-3 with TRBJ2-1, with D maybe TRBD2 (6 bases). Trimming removed 4 bases from V and 7 bases from J, with 8 bases in between. From germline, CDR1 is SGHTA and CDR2 FQGTGA. This CDR3 has 12 amino acids. The CDR3 here is CASSSAGNEQFF. Partial CDR3 DNA: TGTGCCAGCAGCTCCGCGGGGAATGAG.

On this clone itself: The read finishes 3 residues shy of the CDR3 end, and the germline J gene is used to complete it. This chain connects TRBV19 to TRBJ2-3; 10 nucleotides align to TRBD2. Germline V lookup: CDR1 LNHDA, CDR2 SQIVND (reference sequence). The CDR3 loop spans 15 amino acids. Partial CDR3 DNA: TGTGCCAGTAGTACTAGCGGGGGCCTCCAAGAGACG. It specifies CASSTSGGLQET. The full-length CDR3 reads as CASSTSGGLQETQYF.

Concerning this clone: The CDR3 end falls 3 residues outside the read, so it is completed with the germline J gene. The rearrangement links TRBV6-2 or TRBV6-3 to TRBJ2-7, with a possible D match to TRBD1 (6 bases). Trimming removed 8 bases from V and 6 bases from J, with 17 bases in between. CDR1 is MNHEY and CDR2 is SVGEGT in the germline V gene. This CDR3 comprises 13 residues. The CDR3 DNA, read in part, is TGTGCCAGCCGTCCACAGGGTTTTCTCGAG. Translation: CASRPQGFLE. The entire CDR3 protein reads CASRPQGFLEQYF.

Notes on this clone: The read terminates 3 residues before the CDR3 end, so the remaining end is supplied by the germline J gene. The genes are TRBV5-1 and TRBJ1-4, with D possibly being TRBD1 (6 bases). V lost 4 bases, J lost 2 bases, and 12 bases lay in between. The germline V gene has CDR1 SGHRS and CDR2 YFSETQ. This CDR3 region has 15 residues. The part of the CDR3 DNA that was read is TGCGCCAGCAGCGGGGGCGGGGGTACTAATGAAAAA. It is translated as CASSGGGGTNEK. The whole CDR3 protein reads CASSGGGGTNEKLFF.

With regard to this clone: The read stops 3 residues short of the end of the CDR3; the missing end is completed from the germline J gene. The gene calls are TRBV12-3 or TRBV12-4 and TRBJ2-2; D is undetermined. This CDR3 comprises 13 residues. Between the trimmed V and J ends, which lost 7 bases and 6 bases, there was a span of 12 bases. CDR3 DNA, as far as it was read: TGTGCCAGCACCATAGAGTGGTCCGGGGAG. This translates into CASTIEWSGE. The full CDR3 protein reads CASTIEWSGELFF.

Comments on this clone: With the read ending 3 residues before the CDR3 end, the germline J gene is used to fill in that end. This rearrangement joins TRBV2 to TRBJ2-3, with D unclear. V lost 3 bases, J lost 4 bases, and 14 bases lay in between. In germline, CDR1 is SNHLY, CDR2 FYNNEI. This CDR3 region has 15 residues. Here the CDR3 reads CASSDLRQIPDTQYF. The part of the CDR3 DNA that was read is TGTGCCAGCAGTGACTTGAGACAAATTCCAGATACG. The full variable domain, with the rest looked up from reference TRBV2 and TRBJ2-3, is EPEVTQTPSHQVTQMGQEVILRCVPISNHLYFYWYRQILGQKVEFLVSFYNNEISEKSEIFDDQFSVERPDGSNFTLKIRSTKLEDSAMYFCASSDLRQIPDTQYFGPGTRLTVL.

On this clone itself: The CDR3 goes on 3 residues after the read ends, and that part is filled in from the germline J gene. The V and J genes are TRBV28 and TRBJ2-3; D may be TRBD1 (5 bases). The CDR3 spans 17 residues. Germline V gives CDR1 MDHEN, CDR2 SYDVKM. Trimming took 3 bases from V and 2 from J, leaving 18 bases between them. CDR3 in amino acids: CASSLGVDQGFTDTQYF. CDR3 bases read: TGTGCCAGCAGTTTGGGCGTTGATCAGGGTTTCACAGATACG.